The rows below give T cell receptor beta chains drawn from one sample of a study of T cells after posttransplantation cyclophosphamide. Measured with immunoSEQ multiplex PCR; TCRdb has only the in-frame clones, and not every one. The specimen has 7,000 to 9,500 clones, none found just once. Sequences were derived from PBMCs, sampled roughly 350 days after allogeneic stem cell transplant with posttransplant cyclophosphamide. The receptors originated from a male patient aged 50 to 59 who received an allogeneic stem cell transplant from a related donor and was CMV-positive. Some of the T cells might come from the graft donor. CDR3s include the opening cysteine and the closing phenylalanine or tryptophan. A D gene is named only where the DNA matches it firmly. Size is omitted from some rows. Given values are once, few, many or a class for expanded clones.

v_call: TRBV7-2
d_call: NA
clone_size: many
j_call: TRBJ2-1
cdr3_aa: CASSLGARGTYNEQFF
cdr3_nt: TGTGCCAGCAGCTTAGGTGCCAGGGGTACGTACAATGAGCAGTTCTTC

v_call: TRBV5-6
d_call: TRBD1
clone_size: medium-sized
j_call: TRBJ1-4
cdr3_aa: CASSLSGTGGKLFF
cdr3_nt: TGTGCCAGCAGCTTATCCGGGACAGGGGGAAAACTGTTTTTT

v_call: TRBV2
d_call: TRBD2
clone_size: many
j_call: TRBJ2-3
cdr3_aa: CASSDLPSGFTDTQYF
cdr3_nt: TGTGCCAGCAGTGATCTGCCTAGCGGGTTCACAGATACGCAGTATTTT

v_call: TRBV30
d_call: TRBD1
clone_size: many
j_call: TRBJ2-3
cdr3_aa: CAWSGQDTDTQYF
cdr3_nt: TGTGCCTGGTCGGGACAGGACACAGATACGCAGTATTTT

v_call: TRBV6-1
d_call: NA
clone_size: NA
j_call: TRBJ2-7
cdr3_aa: CASSENAGSSYEQYF
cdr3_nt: TGTGCCAGCAGTGAAAACGCAGGCAGCTCCTACGAGCAGTACTTC

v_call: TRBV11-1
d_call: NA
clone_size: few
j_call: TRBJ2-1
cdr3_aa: CAGSLTGLNEQFF
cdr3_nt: TGTGCCGGCAGCTTAACAGGGCTCAATGAGCAGTTCTTC

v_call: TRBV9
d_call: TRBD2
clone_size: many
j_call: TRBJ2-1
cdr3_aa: CASSEGTNPFNEQFF
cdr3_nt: TGTGCCAGCAGCGAAGGGACTAACCCCTTTAATGAGCAGTTCTTC

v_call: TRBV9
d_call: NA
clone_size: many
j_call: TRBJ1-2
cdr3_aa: CASSPGGRDVYGYTF
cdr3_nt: TGTGCCAGCAGCCCAGGCGGCAGGGATGTCTATGGCTACACCTTC

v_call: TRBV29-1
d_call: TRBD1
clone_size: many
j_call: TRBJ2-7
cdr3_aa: CSVFRNSGQGKYEQYF
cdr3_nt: TGCAGCGTTTTTCGGAACTCGGGACAGGGGAAGTACGAGCAGTACTTC

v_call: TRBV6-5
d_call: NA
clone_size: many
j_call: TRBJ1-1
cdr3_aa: CASSYNLNTEAFF
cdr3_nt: TGTGCCAGCAGTTATAACTTGAACACTGAAGCTTTCTTT

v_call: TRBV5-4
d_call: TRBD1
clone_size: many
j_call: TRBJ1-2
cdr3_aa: CASSDRTGLDYGYTF
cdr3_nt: TGTGCCAGCAGCGACCGGACAGGGCTAGACTATGGCTACACCTTC

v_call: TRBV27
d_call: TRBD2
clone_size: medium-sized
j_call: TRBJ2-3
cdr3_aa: CASTGRTDTQYF
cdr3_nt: TGTGCCAGCACCGGGAGGACAGATACGCAGTATTTT

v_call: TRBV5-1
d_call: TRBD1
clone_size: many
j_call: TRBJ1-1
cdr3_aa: CASSFTGGGGTEAFF
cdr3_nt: TGCGCCAGCAGCTTCACAGGGGGCGGGGGCACTGAAGCTTTCTTT

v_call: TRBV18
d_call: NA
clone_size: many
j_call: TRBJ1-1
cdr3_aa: CASSLLGGAATEAFF
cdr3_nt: TGTGCCAGCTCTCTATTGGGGGGGGCGGCCACTGAAGCTTTCTTT

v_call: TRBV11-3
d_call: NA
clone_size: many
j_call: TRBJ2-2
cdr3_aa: CASSLERPGSRRAGELFF
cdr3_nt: TGTGCCAGCAGCTTGGAGAGGCCAGGCTCTCGGAGGGCCGGGGAGCTGTTTTTT

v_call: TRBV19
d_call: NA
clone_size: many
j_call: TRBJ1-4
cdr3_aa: CASSETGHREKLFF
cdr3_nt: TGTGCCAGTAGCGAAACCGGACATAGAGAAAAACTGTTTTTT

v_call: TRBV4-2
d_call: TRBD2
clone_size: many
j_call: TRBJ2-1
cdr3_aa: CASSQEAGGYNEQFF
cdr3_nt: TGTGCCAGCAGCCAAGAGGCGGGAGGCTACAATGAGCAGTTCTTC

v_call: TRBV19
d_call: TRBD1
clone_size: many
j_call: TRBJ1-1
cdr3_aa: CASSIADRGIEAFF
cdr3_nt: TGTGCCAGTAGTATAGCGGACAGGGGAATTGAAGCTTTCTTT